This paragraph reports one T cell receptor (beta chain). Its specificity is not known. The data belong to a study of CD8 T cells in ankylosing spondylitis. Study-level points and caveats: Previous work reported some of these motif variants in the synovial fluid and blood of reactive arthritis.

Construction of TCR beta libraries was performed using quantitative 5'-RACE with molecular barcodes. Each CDR3 protein gets one entry after TCRdb re-called the 5' RACE reads with MiXCR. The sample records about 200,000 distinct CDR3 sequences, 9.5% to 15% being singletons. The specimen sequenced was blood, either unsorted or a sorted T cell fraction (not recorded which). This receptor was obtained from a male donor with ankylosing spondylitis or in good health (not recorded which).

The CDR3 sequence is CSASAGLAGWGEQFF. The CDR3, as DNA: TGCAGTGCTAGTGCCGGACTAGCGGGGTGGGGTGAGCAGTTCTTC. V gene TRBV20-1 combines with J gene TRBJ2-1; TRBD2 matches at 12 bases. The ends lost 3 bases at V and 9 bases at J; junction bases unmatched: 9. The germline CDR1 and CDR2 sequences are DFQATT and SNEGSKA (reference sequence). The CDR3 covers 15 residues.